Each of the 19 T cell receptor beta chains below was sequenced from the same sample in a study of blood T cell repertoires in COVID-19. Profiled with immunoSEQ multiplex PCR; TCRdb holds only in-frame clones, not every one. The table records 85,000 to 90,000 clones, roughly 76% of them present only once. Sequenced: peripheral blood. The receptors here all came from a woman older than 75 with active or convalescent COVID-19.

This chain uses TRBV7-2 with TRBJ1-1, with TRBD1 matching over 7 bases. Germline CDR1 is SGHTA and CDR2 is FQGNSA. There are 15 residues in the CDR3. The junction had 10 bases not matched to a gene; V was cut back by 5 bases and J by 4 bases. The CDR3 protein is CASSPFPGGATEAFF. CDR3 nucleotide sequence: TGTGCCAGCAGCCCTTTCCCAGGGGGAGCCACTGAAGCTTTCTTT. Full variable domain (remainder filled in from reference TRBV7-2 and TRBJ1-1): GAGVSQSPSNKVTEKGKDVELRCDPISGHTALYWYRQSLGQGLEFLIYFQGNSAPDKSGLPSDRFSAERTGGSVSTLTIQRTQQEDSAVYLCASSPFPGGATEAFFGQGTRLTVV.

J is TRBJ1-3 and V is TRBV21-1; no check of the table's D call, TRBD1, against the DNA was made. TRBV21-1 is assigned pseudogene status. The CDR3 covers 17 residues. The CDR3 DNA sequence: TGTGCCAGCAGCCCCTCGACAGGGGATCTTTCTGGAAACACCATATATTTT. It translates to CASSPSTGDLSGNTIYF.

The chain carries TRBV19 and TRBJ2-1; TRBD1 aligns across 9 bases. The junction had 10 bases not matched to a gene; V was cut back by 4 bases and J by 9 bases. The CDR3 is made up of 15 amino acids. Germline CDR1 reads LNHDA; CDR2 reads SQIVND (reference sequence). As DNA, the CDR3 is TGTGCCAGTAGTACTCAATTCGGGACAGGGATTGAGCAGTTCTTC. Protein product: CASSTQFGTGIEQFF. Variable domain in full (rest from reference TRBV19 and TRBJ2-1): DGGITQSPKYLFRKEGQNVTLSCEQNLNHDAMYWYRQDPGQGLRLIYYSQIVNDFQKGDIAEGYSVSREKKESFPLTVTSAQKNPTAFYLCASSTQFGTGIEQFFGPGTRLTVL.

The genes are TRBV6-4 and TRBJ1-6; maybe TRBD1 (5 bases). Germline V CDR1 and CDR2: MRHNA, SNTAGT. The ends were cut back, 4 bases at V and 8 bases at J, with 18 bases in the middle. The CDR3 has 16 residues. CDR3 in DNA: TGTGCCAGCAGTGCCCGCGGGACCTTTTGGGATTCACCCCTCCACTTT. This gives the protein CASSARGTFWDSPLHF.

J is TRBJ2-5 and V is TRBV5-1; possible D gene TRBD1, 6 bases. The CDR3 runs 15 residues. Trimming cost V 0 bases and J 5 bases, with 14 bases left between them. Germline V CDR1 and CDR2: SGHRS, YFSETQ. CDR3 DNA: TGCGCCAGCAGCTTGGGGGGACACCCGAGCGAGACCCAGTACTTC. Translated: CASSLGGHPSETQYF.

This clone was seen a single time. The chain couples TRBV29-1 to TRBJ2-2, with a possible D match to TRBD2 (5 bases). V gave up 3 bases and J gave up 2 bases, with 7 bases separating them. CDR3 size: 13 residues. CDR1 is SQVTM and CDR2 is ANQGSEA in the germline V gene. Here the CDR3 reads CSVDEGNTGELFF. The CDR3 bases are TGCAGCGTTGACGAGGGCAACACCGGGGAGCTGTTTTTT.

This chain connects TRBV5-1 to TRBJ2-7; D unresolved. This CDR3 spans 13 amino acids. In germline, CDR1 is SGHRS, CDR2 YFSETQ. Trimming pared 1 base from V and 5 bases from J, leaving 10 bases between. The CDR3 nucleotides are TGCGCCAGCAGCTTGTTTTCAGGTAACGAGCAGTACTTC. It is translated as CASSLFSGNEQYF.

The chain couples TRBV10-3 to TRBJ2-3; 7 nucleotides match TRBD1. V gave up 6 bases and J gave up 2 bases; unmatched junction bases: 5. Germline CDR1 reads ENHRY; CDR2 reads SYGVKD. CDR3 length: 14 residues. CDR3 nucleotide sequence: TGTGCCATCAGATCTACAGGGGCCACAGATACGCAGTATTTT. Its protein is CAIRSTGATDTQYF.

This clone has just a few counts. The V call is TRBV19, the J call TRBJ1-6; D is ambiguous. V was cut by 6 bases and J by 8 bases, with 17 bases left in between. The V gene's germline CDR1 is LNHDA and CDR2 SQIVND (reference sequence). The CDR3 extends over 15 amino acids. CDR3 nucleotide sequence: TGTGCCAGTAGCGAGATCCTTTTCTCGGATTCACCCCTCCACTTT. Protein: CASSEILFSDSPLHF.

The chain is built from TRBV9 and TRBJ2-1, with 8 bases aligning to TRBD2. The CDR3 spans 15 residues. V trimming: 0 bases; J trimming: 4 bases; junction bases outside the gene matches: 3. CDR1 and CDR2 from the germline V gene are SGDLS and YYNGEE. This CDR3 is CASSVVSGEYNEQFF. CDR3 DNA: TGTGCCAGCAGCGTAGTTAGCGGGGAATACAATGAGCAGTTCTTC.

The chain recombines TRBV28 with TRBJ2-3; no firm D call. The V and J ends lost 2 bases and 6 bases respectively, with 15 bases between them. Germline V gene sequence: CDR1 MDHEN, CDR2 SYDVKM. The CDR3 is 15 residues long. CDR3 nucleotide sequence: TGTGCCAGCAGTTTAGCTCCCCCCAGACTGGATACGCAGTATTTT. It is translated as CASSLAPPRLDTQYF. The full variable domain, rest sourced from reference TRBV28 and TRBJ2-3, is DVKVTQSSRYLVKRTGEKVFLECVQDMDHENMFWYRQDPGLGLRLIYFSYDVKMKEKGDIPEGYSVSREKKERFSLILESASTNQTSMYLCASSLAPPRLDTQYFGPGTRLTVL.

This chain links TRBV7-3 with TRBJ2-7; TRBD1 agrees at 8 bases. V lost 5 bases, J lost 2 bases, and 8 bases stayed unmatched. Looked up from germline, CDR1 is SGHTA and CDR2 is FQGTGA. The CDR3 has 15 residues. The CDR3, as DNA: TGTGCCAGCAGCCCCCAGGGGGCGCCCACCTACGAGCAGTACTTC. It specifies CASSPQGAPTYEQYF.

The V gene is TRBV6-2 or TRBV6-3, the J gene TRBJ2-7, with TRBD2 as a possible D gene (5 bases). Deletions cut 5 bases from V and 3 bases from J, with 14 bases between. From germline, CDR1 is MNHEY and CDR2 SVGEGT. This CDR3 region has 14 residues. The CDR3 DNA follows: TGTGCCAGCAGTCGCACACCTGGACTCTACGAGCAGTACTTC. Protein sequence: CASSRTPGLYEQYF.

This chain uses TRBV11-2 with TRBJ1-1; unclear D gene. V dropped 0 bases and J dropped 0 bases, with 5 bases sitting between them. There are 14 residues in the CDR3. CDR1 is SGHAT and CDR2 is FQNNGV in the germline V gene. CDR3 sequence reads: CASSLDGVNTEAFF. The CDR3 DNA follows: TGTGCCAGCAGCTTAGACGGGGTGAACACTGAAGCTTTCTTT.

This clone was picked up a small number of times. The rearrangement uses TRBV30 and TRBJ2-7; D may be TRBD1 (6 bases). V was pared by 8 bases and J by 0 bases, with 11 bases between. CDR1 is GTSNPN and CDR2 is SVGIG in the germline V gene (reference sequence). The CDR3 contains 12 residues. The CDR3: CATGQSSYEQYF. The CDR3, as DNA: TGTGCCACCGGACAGAGCTCCTACGAGCAGTACTTC.

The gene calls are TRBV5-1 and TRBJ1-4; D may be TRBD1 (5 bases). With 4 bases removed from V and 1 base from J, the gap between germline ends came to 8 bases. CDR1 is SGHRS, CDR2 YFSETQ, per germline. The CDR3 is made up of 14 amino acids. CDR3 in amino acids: CASSPGGTNEKLFF. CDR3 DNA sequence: TGCGCCAGCAGCCCGGGGGGAACTAATGAAAAACTGTTTTTT.

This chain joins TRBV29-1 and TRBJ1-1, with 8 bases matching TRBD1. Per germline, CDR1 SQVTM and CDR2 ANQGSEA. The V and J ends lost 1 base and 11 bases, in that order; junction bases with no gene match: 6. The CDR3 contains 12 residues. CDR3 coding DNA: TGCAGCGTTGAAGCGACAGGGGTTGGGGCTTTCTTT. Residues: CSVEATGVGAFF.

This CDR3 reads CASSFGDRVTDTQYF. The CDR3 nucleotides are TGTGCCAGCAGTTTTGGGGACAGGGTCACAGATACGCAGTATTTT. The V and J genes are TRBV27 and TRBJ2-3, with 9 bases identical to TRBD1. With V trimmed by 3 bases and J by 2 bases, 3 bases remained unmatched. This CDR3 is built from 15 residues. Germline CDR1 MNHEY, CDR2 SMNVEV (reference sequence).

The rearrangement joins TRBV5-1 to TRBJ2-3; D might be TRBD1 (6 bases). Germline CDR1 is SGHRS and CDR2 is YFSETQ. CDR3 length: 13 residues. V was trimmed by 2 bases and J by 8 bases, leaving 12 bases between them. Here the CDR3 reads CASSLLEGGTQYF. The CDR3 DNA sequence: TGCGCCAGCAGCTTACTCGAAGGGGGTACGCAGTATTTT.